This T cell receptor (beta chain) was recovered during a study of radiation and T cells in renal cell carcinoma. Findings of the study overall: From baseline, blood top tumor clonotypes peaked at 2 weeks post-radiation.

As for this clone: Its antigen is as yet unknown.

The time point denotes: blood 4 weeks post-SBRT, at nephrectomy. Treatment: 15 Gy SBRT to primary tumor, nephrectomy 4 weeks later. Nephrectomy followed 15 Gy stereotactic body radiation by 4 weeks. After SBRT, blood was collected at 2 and 4 weeks, plus baseline. This renal cell carcinoma was of the clear cell type. TCRdb's table, derived via immunoSEQ multiplex PCR, lists solely in-frame clones and lacks some. The sample carries about 77,000 clones, 75% to 90% recorded once. Germline V CDR1 and CDR2: MDHEN, SYDVKM. Deletions cut 5 bases from V and 7 bases from J, with 9 bases between. This CDR3 contains 13 residues.

The chain recombines TRBV28 with TRBJ1-6; D not resolved. The sequence came from an older woman with renal cell carcinoma. Sequenced here: blood, sampled from a patient whose treatment included radiotherapy and nephrectomy. CDR3 in DNA: TGTGCCAGCAGTCCCAGATCCAATTCACCCCTCCACTTT. This gives the protein CASSPRSNSPLHF.